The 26 T cell receptor beta chains in this list originate from one sample, sequenced in a study of blood T cells in healthy people across ages. Primed by a sample-barcoded 5' primer and a J-beta primer mix, a second PCR proceeded for 7 to 11 cycles. Via MiXCR, TCRdb re-called the 5' RACE reads, giving one row per CDR3 protein. In the table there are hundreds of thousands of distinct CDR3 sequences, roughly 50% of which are singletons. The sequencing sample was made of blood. All receptors derive from a man between 35 and 55 years old in good health.

CDR3 sequence (DNA): TGTGCCAGCAGCTTATGGGCTGGGTCGGTAAATGAGCAGTTCTTC. Translated, it gives CASSLWAGSVNEQFF. The V gene is TRBV7-3, the J gene TRBJ2-1; no reliable D call. Trimming stripped 2 bases from V and 7 bases from J, with 15 bases between. The CDR3 has 15 residues. The germline V gene encodes CDR1 SGHTA and CDR2 FQGTGA.

CDR3 in DNA: TGCAGTGCTCGCGAGACGTTTGCCAGGGTTCGTGAGCAGTACTTC. This encodes CSARETFARVREQYF. The chain carries TRBV20-1 and TRBJ2-7; D might be TRBD1 (5 bases). Trimming stripped 5 bases from V and 7 bases from J, with 24 bases between. Looked up from germline, CDR1 is DFQATT and CDR2 is SNEGSKA (reference sequence). The CDR3 consists of 15 residues.

This chain connects TRBV6-5 to TRBJ2-7; tentative D call: TRBD2 (6 bases). The CDR3 has 17 amino acids. Germline CDR1 MNHEY, CDR2 SVGAGI. Between the trimmed V and J ends, which lost 0 bases and 7 bases, there was a span of 22 bases. The CDR3 bases are TGTGCCAGCAGTTACTCAAGTGGATTCGGACTACACTTTGAGCAGTACTTC. As protein: CASSYSSGFGLHFEQYF.

This chain uses TRBV27 with TRBJ2-5; D gene unclear. CDR3 length equals 14 residues. CDR1 is MNHEY and CDR2 is SMNVEV in the germline V gene (reference sequence). V gave up 6 bases and J gave up 4 bases, with 15 bases separating them. The CDR3 DNA is TGTGCCAGCAGACCGGACCCATTACGAGAGACCCAGTACTTC. Protein sequence: CASRPDPLRETQYF.

This chain uses TRBV20-1 with TRBJ1-5; 7 bases are shared with TRBD1. The trim removed 0 bases at V and 0 bases at J, leaving 8 bases unmatched. CDR1 is DFQATT, CDR2 SNEGSKA, per germline (reference sequence). This CDR3 has 17 residues. CDR3 loop: CSARDGGTVYSNQPQHF. CDR3 in DNA: TGCAGTGCTAGAGATGGGGGGACAGTATATAGCAATCAGCCCCAGCATTTT.

The chain uses TRBV20-1 and TRBJ2-7, with 9 nucleotides matching TRBD2. CDR1 is DFQATT and CDR2 is SNEGSKA in the germline V gene (reference sequence). CDR3 length equals 18 residues. Unmatched junction bases numbered 17, after V lost 2 bases and J lost 3 bases. The CDR3 nucleotides are TGCAGTGCTAGACGTATTCAAAGCTTAGCGGGAGCCCACTACGAGCAGTACTTC. Amino acid sequence: CSARRIQSLAGAHYEQYF.

This clonotype was found a few times. The rearrangement joins TRBV9 to TRBJ2-7; D call uncertain. The CDR3 is 13 residues long. CDR1 is SGDLS and CDR2 is YYNGEE in the germline V gene. Trimming shortened V by 0 bases and J by 3 bases, and 7 bases separated the two germline ends. CDR3 protein: CASSVGHHYEQYF. The CDR3 nucleotides are TGTGCCAGCAGCGTAGGTCACCACTACGAGCAGTACTTC.

The chain has TRBV27 and TRBJ1-1, with D unresolved. V was trimmed by 6 bases and J by 7 bases, leaving 15 bases between them. The CDR3 loop spans 13 amino acids. Per the germline V gene, CDR1 is MNHEY and CDR2 is SMNVEV (reference sequence). CDR3 amino acids: CASSPTPRSEAFF. Written as DNA, the CDR3 is TGTGCCAGCAGCCCGACACCTAGGAGTGAAGCTTTCTTT.

In DNA form, the CDR3 reads TGTGCCACCAGTGAACAGGGGTTATCGCTTGGTGAGCAGTTCTTC. Translating gives CATSEQGLSLGEQFF. The chain employs TRBV24-1 and TRBJ2-1; 7 bases agree with TRBD1. Germline V gene lookup returns CDR1 KGHDR and CDR2 SFDVKD. The V gene end was trimmed by 4 bases and the J gene end by 9 bases; junction bases not matched to a gene: 11. CDR3 length: 15 amino acids.

This clonotype occurred a few times. The chain's CDR3 is CASSDNSYPFREQYF. The DNA for the CDR3 is TGTGCCAGCAGCGATAATAGTTATCCATTCCGCGAGCAGTACTTC. The genes are TRBV7-9 and TRBJ2-7, with D hard to call. This CDR3 has 15 amino acids. V was shortened by 5 bases and J by 6 bases, with 20 bases between the two germline ends. Germline V gene lookup returns CDR1 SEHNR and CDR2 FQNEAQ (reference sequence).

This clonotype has only one observation. The chain joins TRBV12-3 or TRBV12-4 to TRBJ1-5; the D gene is possibly TRBD1 (5 bases). The CDR3 consists of 13 residues. V dropped 4 bases and J dropped 8 bases, with 12 bases sitting between them. CDR3 sequence reads: CASSSRGIEPQHF. The CDR3 DNA follows: TGTGCCAGCAGTTCCCGGGGGATTGAGCCCCAGCATTTT.

The CDR3 nucleotides read TGTGCCAGCAGCGTATCCCCCCTCCGGACAGGGGGCCAAGAGACCCAGTACTTC. It specifies CASSVSPLRTGGQETQYF. The chain has TRBV9 and TRBJ2-5, with 10 bases fitting TRBD1. The germline CDR1 and CDR2 sequences are SGDLS and YYNGEE. The CDR3 runs 18 residues. The V and J ends lost 1 base and 1 base, in that order; junction bases with no gene match: 10.

This clonotype came up a few times. This sequence joins TRBV7-2 and TRBJ1-5, with a possible D match to TRBD1 (5 bases). V was trimmed by 1 base and J by 6 bases, leaving 13 bases between them. In germline, CDR1 is SGHTA, CDR2 FQGNSA. This CDR3 contains 15 residues. CDR3 bases: TGTGCCAGCAGCTTAGGAAGGGACCGCCGTCAGCCCCAGCATTTT. Protein product: CASSLGRDRRQPQHF.

The V call is TRBV29-1, the J call TRBJ1-5; D may match TRBD1 or TRBD2 (5 bases each). The tail of the sequence fits TRBJ2-3 better, so the J call may be wrong. The CDR3 loop spans 14 amino acids. Germline V gives CDR1 SQVTM, CDR2 ANQGSEA. CDR3 in amino acids: CSVTPGTGNQPQYF. In nucleotides, the CDR3 is TGCAGCGTGACCCCCGGGACCGGGAATCAGCCCCAGTATTTT.

The chain recombines TRBV7-2 with TRBJ2-5; 9 nucleotides align to TRBD1. The CDR3 is 19 residues long. V shed 4 bases, J shed 4 bases, and the junction held 19 bases outside the gene matches. In germline, CDR1 is SGHTA, CDR2 FQGNSA. In DNA form, the CDR3 reads TGTGCCAGCAGCTCGCCCTCAGACAGGGGGAATTTGAACGGAGAGACCCAGTACTTC. Translation gives CASSSPSDRGNLNGETQYF.

V usage is TRBV10-3 and J usage is TRBJ1-5; D not certain. CDR3 length equals 14 residues. With 0 bases removed from V and 4 bases from J, the gap between germline ends came to 7 bases. The germline gives CDR1 ENHRY, CDR2 SYGVKD. The CDR3 loop is CAISESPGNQPQHF. The CDR3 DNA reads as TGTGCCATCAGTGAGTCACCAGGTAATCAGCCCCAGCATTTT.

V usage is TRBV20-1 and J usage is TRBJ1-5; D is unclear. The germline V and J ends were trimmed by 1 base and 5 bases, with 9 bases remaining between them. The CDR3 covers 13 residues. The germline gives CDR1 DFQATT, CDR2 SNEGSKA (reference sequence). Written as DNA, the CDR3 is TGCAGTGCTAGAGGGCAGGATCATCAGCCCCAGCATTTT. Residues: CSARGQDHQPQHF.

This chain uses TRBV20-1 with TRBJ2-7; 7 positions match TRBD1. Trimming removed 2 bases from V and 3 bases from J; junction bases left unmatched: 4. The CDR3 covers 13 residues. CDR1 is DFQATT, CDR2 SNEGSKA, per germline (reference sequence). The CDR3 DNA follows: TGCAGTGCTAGAAGGGACAGCCACTACGAGCAGTACTTC. It yields the protein CSARRDSHYEQYF.

The V gene is TRBV5-1, the J gene TRBJ2-3; TRBD1 matches 7 bases. From germline, CDR1 is SGHRS and CDR2 YFSETQ. The V gene end was trimmed by 7 bases and the J gene end by 2 bases; junction bases not matched to a gene: 7. The CDR3 spans 14 residues. The DNA of the CDR3 is TGCGCCAGCTGCCCGGGACAGCACACAGATACGCAGTATTTT. It yields the protein CASCPGQHTDTQYF.

The genes are TRBV10-3 and TRBJ2-1; D is unclear. The J call may not be correct, given that the DNA end is closer to TRBJ2-7. The CDR3 is 15 residues long. In germline, CDR1 is ENHRY, CDR2 SYGVKD. The CDR3 sequence: CAISEWESSYNEQYF. Written as DNA, the CDR3 is TGTGCCATCAGTGAATGGGAAAGCTCCTACAATGAGCAGTACTTC.

The V gene is TRBV28, the J gene TRBJ2-5; TRBD2 agrees at 10 bases. This CDR3 region has 15 residues. After removal of 7 bases from V and 1 base from J, the junction contained 6 bases not matched to a gene. Germline loops: CDR1 MDHEN, CDR2 SYDVKM. CDR3 residues: CASNPGTSAQETQYF. Written as DNA, the CDR3 is TGTGCCAGCAACCCCGGGACTAGCGCCCAAGAGACCCAGTACTTC.

The chain has TRBV20-1 and TRBJ2-3; D is possibly TRBD1 (6 bases). The CDR3 is made up of 13 amino acids. Germline V gives CDR1 DFQATT, CDR2 SNEGSKA (reference sequence). Trimming stripped 5 bases from V and 4 bases from J, with 13 bases between. CDR3 protein: CSASSPGADTQYF. Written as DNA, the CDR3 is TGCAGTGCTTCATCTCCAGGGGCAGATACGCAGTATTTT.

The chain combines TRBV20-1 with TRBJ1-5; D is unclear. V gave up 5 bases and J gave up 4 bases, with 12 bases separating them. The CDR3 loop spans 13 amino acids. CDR1 is DFQATT, CDR2 SNEGSKA, per germline (reference sequence). Here the CDR3 reads CSAEGRGNQPQHF. CDR3 in DNA: TGCAGTGCTGAAGGGCGGGGTAATCAGCCCCAGCATTTT.

The DNA for the CDR3 is TGTGCCATCAGTGTACTAGCGGGAGGGGTGGGATCCTACGAGCAGTACTTC. Encoded protein: CAISVLAGGVGSYEQYF. V and J are TRBV10-3 and TRBJ2-7; TRBD2 matches at 13 bases. Trimming cost V 4 bases and J 1 base; bases outside gene matches: 7. Germline V CDR1 and CDR2: ENHRY, SYGVKD. The CDR3 is made up of 17 amino acids.

The chain links TRBV6-2 or TRBV6-3 to TRBJ2-3; TRBD2 agrees at 9 bases. With 6 bases clipped from V and 5 bases from J, the junction kept 12 bases outside the gene matches. This CDR3 region has 16 residues. From germline, CDR1 is MNHEY and CDR2 SVGEGT. CDR3 sequence (DNA): TGTGCCAGCAGGCGGGGGCTAGCGGGAATCGGAGATACGCAGTATTTT. Encoded protein: CASRRGLAGIGDTQYF.

A remark on this clonotype: Because the CDR3 is missing its conserved closing phenylalanine or tryptophan, this is likely a read error. The chain has TRBV12-3 or TRBV12-4 and TRBJ2-3; D uncertain. Trimming removed 6 bases at V and 4 bases at J, with 8 bases between. There are 12 residues in the CDR3. For the CDR3, the DNA is TGTGCCAGCAGCGTGCGACCAGATACGCAGTATTCT. This codes for CASSVRPDTQYS.